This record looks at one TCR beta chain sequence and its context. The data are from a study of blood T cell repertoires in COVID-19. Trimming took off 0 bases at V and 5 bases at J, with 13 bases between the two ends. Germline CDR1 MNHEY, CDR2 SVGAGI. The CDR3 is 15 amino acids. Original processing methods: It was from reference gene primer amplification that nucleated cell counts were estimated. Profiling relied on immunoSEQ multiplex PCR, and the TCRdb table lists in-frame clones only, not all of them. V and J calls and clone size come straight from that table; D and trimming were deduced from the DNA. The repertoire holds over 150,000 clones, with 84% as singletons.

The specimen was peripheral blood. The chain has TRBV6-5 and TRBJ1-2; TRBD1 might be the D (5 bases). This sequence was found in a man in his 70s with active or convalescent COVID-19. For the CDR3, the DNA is TGTGCCAGCAGTTACTCGACCGGACAACTTTATGGCTACACCTTC. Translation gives CASSYSTGQLYGYTF.